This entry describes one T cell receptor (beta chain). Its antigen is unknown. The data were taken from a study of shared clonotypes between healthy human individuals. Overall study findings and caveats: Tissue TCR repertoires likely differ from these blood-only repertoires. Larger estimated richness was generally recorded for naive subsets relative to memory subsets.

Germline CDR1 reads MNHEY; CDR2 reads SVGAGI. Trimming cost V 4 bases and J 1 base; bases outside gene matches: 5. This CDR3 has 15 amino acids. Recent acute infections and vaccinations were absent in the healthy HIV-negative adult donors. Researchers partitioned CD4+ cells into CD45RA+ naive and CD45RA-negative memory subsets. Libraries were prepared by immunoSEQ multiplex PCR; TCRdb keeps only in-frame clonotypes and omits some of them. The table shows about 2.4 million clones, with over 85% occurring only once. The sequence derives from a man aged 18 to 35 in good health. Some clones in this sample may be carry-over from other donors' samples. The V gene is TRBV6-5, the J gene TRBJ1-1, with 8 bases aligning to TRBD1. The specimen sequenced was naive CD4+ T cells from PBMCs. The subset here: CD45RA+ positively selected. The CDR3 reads CASSSGQGPNTEAFF. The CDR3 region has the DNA TGTGCCAGCAGTTCTGGACAGGGCCCGAACACTGAAGCTTTCTTT.